This passage covers 5 T cell receptor beta chains from one sample sequenced in a study of blood T cell repertoires in COVID-19. Produced via immunoSEQ multiplex PCR; TCRdb's table is partial and in-frame only. The table records around 180,000 clones, around 72% of them present only once. What was sequenced was peripheral blood. These receptors were obtained from an elderly woman with acute or convalescent COVID-19.

The chain couples TRBV12-3 or TRBV12-4 to TRBJ2-7; 10 bases are a match to TRBD2. This CDR3 is built from 13 residues. J gave up 9 bases and V 1 base, and 3 bases lay outside the gene matches. The CDR3 DNA follows: TGTGCCAGCAGTTTAGTCCTAGCGGGGGCGCAGTACTTC. Translation gives CASSLVLAGAQYF.

CDR3 bases: TGTGCCAGCAGTAAAACGGACAGTGAAAAGTTCTTC. It encodes CASSKTDSEKFF. The chain carries TRBV28 and TRBJ2-1; tentative D call: TRBD1 (6 bases). CDR1 MDHEN and CDR2 SYDVKM come from the germline V gene. CDR3 length: 12 residues. V dropped 5 bases and J dropped 14 bases, with 16 bases sitting between them.

The V gene is TRBV3-1 (or the pseudogene TRBV3-2), the J gene TRBJ2-7; 9 bases agree with TRBD2. J gave up 4 bases and V 0 bases, and 7 bases lay outside the gene matches. Per the germline V gene, CDR1 is LGHDT and CDR2 is YNNKEL (reference sequence). The CDR3 is 16 residues long. The CDR3 here is CASSQDPGLAVYEQYF. CDR3 DNA: TGTGCCAGCAGCCAAGACCCGGGACTAGCAGTTTACGAGCAGTACTTC.

V and J are TRBV4-3 and TRBJ2-3; D might be TRBD2 (6 bases). V was shortened by 1 base and J by 4 bases, with 6 bases between the two germline ends. CDR1 and CDR2 from the germline V gene are LGHNA and YSLEER. The CDR3 is 13 residues long. Written as DNA, the CDR3 is TGCGCCAGCAGCCAAGGACTAGCAGATACGCAGTATTTT. Amino acids: CASSQGLADTQYF.

This sequence joins TRBV4-1 and TRBJ2-1; maybe TRBD2 (6 bases). The CDR3 is 15 residues long. The V gene's germline CDR1 is MGHRA and CDR2 YSYEKL. V lost 0 bases and J lost 6, with 12 bases in between. The CDR3 reads CASSQDSVGGNEQFF. In DNA form, the CDR3 reads TGCGCCAGCAGCCAAGATTCTGTGGGAGGCAATGAGCAGTTCTTC.